The T cell receptor beta chain under discussion was sequenced for a study of sequential checkpoint blockade in melanoma. The repertoire was sequenced with immunoSEQ multiplex PCR; TCRdb's copy has only in-frame clones and lacks some. The table lists about 3,500 clones, more than 15% of them singletons. Trimming removed 0 bases from V and 4 bases from J, with 12 bases in between. The CDR3 is 15 residues long. Per germline, CDR1 LNHDA and CDR2 SQIVND (reference sequence). Turning to this clone: Antigen: not known.

Treatment noted: randomized to nivolumab then ipilimumab (arm A) or the reverse (arm B). Findings of the study overall: About 30 times likelier clinical benefit followed increased tumor T-cell fraction and clonality.

V and J are TRBV19 and TRBJ1-2; possible D gene TRBD1, 5 bases. This TCR was sampled from a human donor with melanoma. The starting material was tumor tissue (inferred from file names), obtained from a patient given nivolumab and ipilimumab in sequence. The CDR3, as DNA: TGTGCCAGTAGTATAGACCGACAGTTCCGCTATGGCTACACCTTC. Amino acid sequence: CASSIDRQFRYGYTF.